This TCR beta chain was captured by sequencing in a study of control samples from healthy donors and cancer patients. TCRdb keeps only in-frame clones here, not all; method: immunoSEQ multiplex PCR. The sample lists about 60,000 clones; roughly 85% were seen once. The V gene lost 6 bases and the J gene lost 0 bases, with 12 bases spanning the gap. This CDR3 comprises 14 residues. CDR1 is SGHNT and CDR2 is YENEEA in the germline V gene. This clone was detected a few times. The receptor's source is a man aged 35-49 years in good health. Sequenced material: blood. V and J are TRBV11-3 and TRBJ2-7; possibly TRBD1 for D (5 bases). The DNA of the CDR3 is TGTGCCAGCAGTGGTAGGACAAGCTCCTACGAGCAGTACTTC. Encoded protein: CASSGRTSSYEQYF.